This TCR beta chain stems from a study of human T cells and chemical hapten exposure. The CDR3 has 13 residues. Between the trimmed V and J ends, which lost 5 bases and 8 bases, there was a span of 12 bases. Germline V gene data show CDR1 as MNHEY and CDR2 as SMNVEV (reference sequence). This clonotype has a handful of counts. The time point here: patch test 3, about 24 weeks after DPC sensitization. Treatment given: therapeutic diphenylcyclopropenone sensitization with weekly scalp DPC. TCRdb re-called the RACE reads with MiXCR, one entry per CDR3 protein. The profile shows roughly 200,000 distinct CDR3 sequences, approximately 26% of them singletons.

Sequenced here: whole blood, sampled in connection with sensitization to the hapten diphenylcyclopropenone (DPC). This sequence joins TRBV27 and TRBJ1-4; D unresolved. The source is a woman aged 40 to 50 with alopecia areata. Some clones in this sample may be carry-over from other donors' samples. The CDR3 reads CASSRREEEKLFF. The CDR3 DNA reads as TGTGCCAGCAGTCGAAGGGAGGAAGAAAAACTGTTTTTT.